This T cell receptor beta chain was sequenced during a study of cytomegalovirus exposure and HLA in healthy donors. This CDR3 has 14 amino acids. The germline V and J ends were trimmed by 5 bases and 2 bases, with 9 bases remaining between them. The germline gives CDR1 SEHNR, CDR2 FQNEAQ (reference sequence). A multiplex PCR was run with 60 Vbeta primers and 13 Jbeta primers. Produced via immunoSEQ multiplex PCR; TCRdb's table is partial and in-frame only. The sample lists tens of thousands of clones, more than 65% occurring once. The sequence was obtained from a man aged 60-69 years in good health and CMV-seronegative. The V and J genes are TRBV7-9 and TRBJ2-2; D unresolved. The sample consisted of PBMCs. The CDR3 spells CASSVDTNTGELFF. In nucleotides, the CDR3 is TGTGCCAGCAGCGTCGACACTAACACCGGGGAGCTGTTTTTT.